These T cell receptor beta chains were read from a single sample in a study of OX40 agonist ivuxolimab in advanced cancers. TCRdb's copy holds only in-frame clones and misses some; the assay was immunoSEQ multiplex PCR. The sample carries 50,000 to 80,000 clones, approximately 84% recorded once. The specimen comprised CD4+ or CD8+ T cells sorted from blood, sampled in a trial of the OX40 agonist ivuxolimab. The receptors here all came from an adult with an advanced solid tumor such as melanoma, head and neck, liver or kidney cancer. Both conserved end residues are part of each CDR3. The D gene is left open where the match is weak. The size entry is marked missing in some rows and otherwise reads once, few, many or a size class.

clone size: NA
D gene: TRBD1
V gene: TRBV6-6
J gene: TRBJ2-7
CDR3 protein: CASSHRDRSSYEQYF
CDR3 DNA: TGTGCCAGCAGTCATCGGGACAGGAGCTCCTACGAGCAGTACTTC

clone size: once
D gene: NA
V gene: TRBV5-1
J gene: TRBJ2-2
CDR3 protein: CASSLGASTIGTGELFF
CDR3 DNA: TGCGCCAGCAGCTTGGGGGCCTCTACTATCGGGACCGGGGAGCTGTTTTTT

clone size: NA
D gene: NA
V gene: TRBV7-9
J gene: TRBJ2-7
CDR3 protein: CASSLAGVNYEQYF
CDR3 DNA: TGTGCCAGCAGCTTAGCAGGGGTTAACTACGAGCAGTACTTC

clone size: NA
D gene: NA
V gene: TRBV6-6
J gene: TRBJ2-6
CDR3 protein: CASSYPGANVLTF
CDR3 DNA: TGTGCCAGCAGTTACCCTGGGGCCAACGTCCTGACTTTC

clone size: NA
D gene: NA
V gene: TRBV19
J gene: TRBJ2-7
CDR3 protein: CASSMSPYEQYF
CDR3 DNA: TGTGCCAGTAGTATGTCCCCTTACGAGCAGTACTTC

clone size: NA
D gene: NA
V gene: TRBV4-1
J gene: TRBJ2-7
CDR3 protein: CASSRLSGTSPSEQYF
CDR3 DNA: TGCGCCAGCAGCCGCTTGTCAGGGACAAGCCCTTCCGAGCAGTACTTC

clone size: NA
D gene: NA
V gene: TRBV4-3
J gene: TRBJ1-3
CDR3 protein: CASSQHVQGRTGNTIYF
CDR3 DNA: TGCGCCAGCAGCCAACATGTACAGGGAAGAACGGGAAACACCATATATTTT

clone size: NA
D gene: NA
V gene: TRBV19
J gene: TRBJ1-1
CDR3 protein: CASSGFTEAFF
CDR3 DNA: TGTGCCAGTAGCGGGTTCACTGAAGCTTTCTTT

clone size: NA
D gene: NA
V gene: TRBV19
J gene: TRBJ2-1
CDR3 protein: CASGGASYNEQFF
CDR3 DNA: TGTGCCAGTGGCGGGGCTTCCTACAATGAGCAGTTCTTC

clone size: NA
D gene: TRBD1
V gene: TRBV15
J gene: TRBJ2-6
CDR3 protein: CATSRATGAHSGANVLTF
CDR3 DNA: TGTGCCACCAGCAGAGCGACAGGGGCCCACTCTGGGGCCAACGTCCTGACTTTC

clone size: NA
D gene: NA
V gene: TRBV20-1
J gene: TRBJ2-2
CDR3 protein: CSARGYGELFF
CDR3 DNA: TGCAGTGCTAGGGGGTACGGGGAGCTGTTTTTT

clone size: NA
D gene: NA
V gene: TRBV5-5
J gene: TRBJ2-3
CDR3 protein: CASSLSPVTDTQYF
CDR3 DNA: TGTGCCAGCAGCTTGTCCCCAGTCACAGATACGCAGTATTTT

clone size: NA
D gene: NA
V gene: TRBV7-8
J gene: TRBJ2-5
CDR3 protein: CASSLPAAGKETQYF
CDR3 DNA: TGTGCCAGCAGCTTACCGGCGGCAGGGAAAGAGACCCAGTACTTC

clone size: NA
D gene: NA
V gene: TRBV6-5
J gene: TRBJ1-2
CDR3 protein: CASSYSPGYYGYTF
CDR3 DNA: TGTGCCAGCAGTTACTCCCCGGGCTACTATGGCTACACCTTC

clone size: NA
D gene: NA
V gene: TRBV28
J gene: TRBJ1-2
CDR3 protein: CASSFGQGTYGYTF
CDR3 DNA: TGTGCCAGCAGTTTTGGGCAGGGCACCTATGGCTACACCTTC